This entry describes one T cell receptor beta chain. The repertoire was sequenced with immunoSEQ multiplex PCR; TCRdb's copy has only in-frame clones and lacks some. The sample lists over 15,000 clones, 86% occurring once. The data belong to a study of OX40 agonist ivuxolimab in advanced cancers. Overall study: Prior therapy, whether anti-PD-1, anti-PD-L1 or anti-CTLA-4, was allowed, and roughly 40% had some.

After removal of 0 bases from V and 6 bases from J, the junction contained 4 bases not matched to a gene. CDR1 and CDR2 from the germline V gene are LGHNA and YSLEER. The CDR3 length is 15 residues. The chain carries TRBV4-3 and TRBJ2-3; 9 nucleotides line up with TRBD2. The material was CD4+ or CD8+ T cells sorted from blood, obtained in a trial of the OX40 agonist ivuxolimab. This TCR derives from an adult with an advanced solid tumor such as melanoma, head and neck, liver or kidney cancer. For the CDR3, the DNA is TGCGCCAGCAGCCAAGAGGCGGGGGGGCCGGATACGCAGTATTTT. As protein: CASSQEAGGPDTQYF.